What follows is one T cell receptor beta chain and its context. This clonotype was seen repeatedly, ten times or more. The antigen it recognizes is unknown. The sample holds no much larger clone one base away, and base qualities are not on file. Receptors were amplified or captured by 5' RACE. The sequencer was a NextSeq 500. The TCR library protocol attached a unique molecular identifier to each TCR cDNA molecule to allow correction of PCR and sequencing errors. The study's processing was this. Decombinator tools were used for TCR identification, UMI-based error correction and CDR3 extraction. Expanded TCRs were defined as those above a frequency of 2 per 1,000, corresponding to the top 1% of the tumor frequency distribution. Renyi diversity was calculated using the R vegan package after each repertoire was subsampled 100 times to 5,000 TCRs. CDR3 similarity networks were constructed using string-kernel similarity of amino acid triplets, with links drawn between CDR3s whose pairwise similarity was above 0.82. In TCRdb, the public reads were trimmed at Q25 with fastp and aligned with MiXCR, with productive beta chains retained. Identical CDR3 protein sequences are pooled into one entry, listed with their most common genes and DNA. The V and J calls were determined by TCRdb, not by the authors. This sample has around 11,000 distinct CDR3 sequences in its table, and roughly 4.2% of those were observed once. Roughly 7.8% of the sample is held by the ten biggest clonotypes.

Per the germline V gene, SGHRS is the CDR1 and YFSETQ is the CDR2. The CDR3 runs 13 residues from the cysteine to the phenylalanine. Only CDR3 DNA remains: 39 bases, in frame from the first base. Trimming removed 0 bases from V and 4 bases from J, leaving 7 bases between the germline ends. The meaning of the sample's time point label: sample taken at primary tumor resection. Without any cell sorting, TCR sequencing was performed on whole RNA extracted either from tumor and nontumor lung tissue or from cryopreserved PBMC samples. Donors were about 70 patients with early-stage, untreated non-small cell lung cancer from the lung TRACERx cohort. Only patients with enough RNA available from two or more tumor regions were chosen for TCR sequencing. A lung pathologist reviewed the tumor and adjacent nontumor lung specimens before the specimens were selected. This record belongs to a study of spatial heterogeneity in lung cancer (dated by TCRdb to 2018 to 2020). With regard to the full study: More beta-chain than alpha-chain transcripts were consistently detected, likely reflecting higher beta-chain transcript abundance. In the raw uncorrected reads, each unique combination of TCR and UMI appeared more than ten times on average. The study quantitatively compared TCR alpha and beta repertoires across multiple tumor regions, matched nontumor lung and blood in non-small cell lung cancer. The study linked features of the TCR repertoire to counts of nonsynonymous mutations, which were determined by whole-exome sequencing of tumor tissue. At surgery, both alpha and beta chains were TCR-sequenced in 200 to 250 tumor regions, fewer than 80 matched nontumor lung samples and some 56 PBMC samples. General findings and caveats noted by the study authors: Confirming at a functional level the hypothesis that regional TCRs recognize regional mutations was considered to require additional single-cell paired TCR alpha and beta sequencing.

The TCR sequence derives from a male donor with early-stage non-small cell lung cancer. The source material was normal lung tissue next to the tumor, sampled at surgery. Recombination linked TRBV5-1 to TRBJ2-5; the D gene remains uncertain. The CDR3 has the sequence CASSLEGIETQYF. The nucleotide sequence reads as follows: TGCGCCAGCAGCTTGGAAGGGATAGAGACCCAGTACTTC.